One and the same sample provided the 19 T cell receptor beta chains below, sequenced in a study of T cell repertoires in cytomegalovirus infection. These receptors lack a known antigen. TCRdb itself ran the reads through MiXCR, one entry per CDR3 protein. Of about 130,000 distinct CDR3 sequences listed, about 24% are singletons. The sequenced material came from PBMCs, sequenced either directly or after in vitro stimulation (not recorded which). Receptors were obtained from a human donor in good health (CMV status not recorded). Some clones in this sample may be carry-over from other donors' samples.

The V call is TRBV19, the J call TRBJ2-3, with D unclear. The CDR3 consists of 10 residues. V shed 4 bases and J shed 5 bases, with 1 base lying between them. Germline assignment: CDR1 LNHDA and CDR2 SQIVND (reference sequence). CDR3 bases: TGTGCCAGTAGTAAAGATACGCAGTATTTT. Translated, it gives CASSKDTQYF.

This clonotype was counted at least ten times. This chain uses TRBV28 with TRBJ1-5; D is possibly TRBD1 (5 bases). CDR3 length: 14 residues. Deletions cut 3 bases from V and 7 bases from J, with 13 bases between. Per the germline V gene, CDR1 is MDHEN and CDR2 is SYDVKM. CDR3 sequence (DNA): TGTGCCAGCAGTTTTTTTCGGGGGGTACAGCCCCAGCATTTT. This encodes CASSFFRGVQPQHF.

This clonotype was seen only a few times. The chain is built from TRBV12-3 or TRBV12-4 and TRBJ1-5; 10 bases fit TRBD1. The J segment lost 5 bases and the V segment lost 1 base, leaving 5 bases of the junction unmatched. This CDR3 has 16 amino acids. The CDR3 DNA reads as TGTGCCAGCAGTTTAGGGGGGACAGGGGTCGATCAGCCCCAGCATTTT. Its protein product is CASSLGGTGVDQPQHF.

This clonotype has at least ten counts. The chain employs TRBV12-3 or TRBV12-4 and TRBJ2-3; 11 bases are shared with TRBD2. This CDR3 comprises 15 residues. V was pared by 4 bases and J by 3 bases, with 3 bases of the junction left unmatched. The CDR3 protein is CASSSTSGRTDTQYF. DNA of the CDR3: TGTGCCAGCAGTTCAACTAGCGGGAGAACAGATACGCAGTATTTT.

This clonotype was observed many times. The chain carries TRBV7-2 and TRBJ2-5; TRBD1 agrees at 7 bases. The CDR3 extends over 14 amino acids. V trimming: 1 base; J trimming: 5 bases; junction bases outside the gene matches: 4. Germline values: CDR1 SGHTA, CDR2 FQGNSA. The CDR3 spells CASSLGGGRETQYF. The CDR3 region has the DNA TGTGCCAGCAGCTTAGGAGGGGGCCGGGAGACCCAGTACTTC.

This clonotype was detected only a few times. This rearrangement joins TRBV24-1 to TRBJ2-1; TRBD2 matches 7 bases. CDR3 size: 18 residues. Germline CDR1 and CDR2: KGHDR and SFDVKD. V shed 7 bases, J shed 8 bases, and the junction held 22 bases outside the gene matches. CDR3: CATRPTGLGGGVGDEQFF. DNA for the CDR3: TGTGCCACCAGACCAACGGGACTTGGGGGGGGGGTGGGGGATGAGCAGTTCTTC.

This clonotype occurred many times. J is TRBJ1-5 and V is TRBV12-3 or TRBV12-4; D unresolved. This CDR3 is 16 amino acids long. V dropped 5 bases and J dropped 0 bases, with 14 bases sitting between them. For the CDR3, the DNA is TGTGCCAGCAGTCTCCCGAGGTTCCATAGCAATCAGCCCCAGCATTTT. This translates into CASSLPRFHSNQPQHF.

The chain carries TRBV15 and TRBJ2-1; possible D gene TRBD1, 5 bases. V was clipped by 5 bases and J by 2 bases, with 16 bases between them. Looked up from germline, CDR1 is LNHNV and CDR2 is YYDKDF (reference sequence). This CDR3 comprises 16 residues. The CDR3 bases are TGTGCCACCAGCCAAAGGGGAAGGGCAACCTACAATGAGCAGTTCTTC. It yields the protein CATSQRGRATYNEQFF.

V usage is TRBV19 and J usage is TRBJ2-1, with D possibly being TRBD1 (5 bases). Trimming took off 4 bases at V and 7 bases at J, with 5 bases between the two ends. CDR3 length equals 11 residues. Germline V gives CDR1 LNHDA, CDR2 SQIVND (reference sequence). The CDR3 protein is CASSKGNEQFF. The CDR3 coding sequence is TGTGCCAGTAGTAAGGGGAATGAGCAGTTCTTC.

This clonotype was recorded a few times. The chain recombines TRBV7-2 with TRBJ1-2, with D hard to call. Trimming stripped 5 bases from V and 4 bases from J, with 11 bases between. The CDR3 sequence is 13 residues long. Germline CDR1 and CDR2: SGHTA and FQGNSA. CDR3 loop: CASSPLYRYGYTF. In DNA form, the CDR3 reads TGTGCCAGCAGCCCCCTGTACCGCTATGGCTACACCTTC.

This clonotype has a handful of counts. The chain links TRBV11-3 to TRBJ2-3, with D tentatively TRBD1 (5 bases). This CDR3 spans 13 amino acids. V lost 1 base to trimming and J lost 3 bases, with 5 bases between them. In germline, CDR1 is SGHNT, CDR2 YENEEA. This CDR3 reads CASSLGQTDTQYF. The DNA of the CDR3 is TGTGCCAGCAGCTTAGGACAGACAGATACGCAGTATTTT.

The chain combines TRBV5-1 with TRBJ2-7; no firm D call. The CDR3 is 13 residues long. Germline V gene sequence: CDR1 SGHRS, CDR2 YFSETQ. V shed 0 bases and J shed 3 bases, with 7 bases lying between them. The CDR3 sequence is CASSLDLGYEQYV. CDR3 in DNA: TGCGCCAGCAGCTTGGATCTGGGCTACGAGCAGTACGTC.

This clonotype was seen a handful of times. The chain is built from TRBV6-1 and TRBJ2-7; D remains ambiguous. The CDR3 covers 14 residues. Germline CDR1 reads MNHNS; CDR2 reads SASEGT. Deletions cut 6 bases from V and 7 bases from J, with 19 bases between. The CDR3 region has the DNA TGTGCCAGCAGGCCTACCCCCCTTGCCGGTGAGCAGTACGTC. Residues: CASRPTPLAGEQYV.

The rearrangement uses TRBV27 and TRBJ1-6; 9 bases agree with TRBD1. Germline V gene sequence: CDR1 MNHEY, CDR2 SMNVEV (reference sequence). The CDR3 sequence is 16 residues long. Unmatched junction bases numbered 7, after V lost 6 bases and J lost 4 bases. The CDR3 sequence is CASRPPGQGYNSPLHF. DNA of the CDR3: TGTGCCAGCAGGCCACCGGGACAGGGATATAATTCACCCCTCCACTTT.

The chain carries TRBV7-6 and TRBJ2-3, with 7 bases fitting TRBD2. The CDR3 runs to 16 residues. Trimming removed 1 base from V and 4 bases from J; junction bases left unmatched: 8. The V gene's germline CDR1 is SGHVS and CDR2 FNYEAQ. The CDR3 loop reads CASSLDISGASDTQYF. DNA of the CDR3: TGTGCCAGCAGCTTAGATATCAGCGGGGCTTCAGATACGCAGTATTTT. Using reference TRBV7-6 and TRBJ2-3 for the parts outside the CDR3, the full variable domain is GAGVSQSPRYKVTKRGQDVALRCDPISGHVSLYWYRQALGQGPEFLTYFNYEAQQDKSGLPNDRFSAERPEGSISTLTIQRTEQRDSAMYRCASSLDISGASDTQYFGPGTRLTVL.

This clonotype has more than one count but fewer than ten. This chain connects TRBV25-1 to TRBJ1-4, with TRBD1 as a possible D gene (6 bases). The CDR3 contains 17 residues. Germline V gives CDR1 MGHDK, CDR2 SYGVNS. V was shortened by 5 bases and J by 0 bases, with 16 bases between the two germline ends. The CDR3 sequence is CASSPQQGWTTNEKLFF. In nucleotides, the CDR3 is TGTGCCAGCAGTCCCCAACAGGGTTGGACAACTAATGAAAAACTGTTTTTT.

The table lists this clonotype with a few counts. The chain uses TRBV2 and TRBJ2-7; D not resolved. Germline CDR1 and CDR2: SNHLY and FYNNEI. The V gene lost 7 bases and the J gene lost 7 bases, with 20 bases spanning the gap. The CDR3 extends over 14 amino acids. The CDR3 sequence is CASIGNSMMGEQYF. As DNA, the CDR3 is TGTGCCAGCATTGGGAACTCCATGATGGGGGAGCAGTACTTC. The whole variable domain, filled in from reference TRBV2 and TRBJ2-7, reads EPEVTQTPSHQVTQMGQEVILRCVPISNHLYFYWYRQILGQKVEFLVSFYNNEISEKSEIFDDQFSVERPDGSNFTLKIRSTKLEDSAMYFCASIGNSMMGEQYFGPGTRLTVT.

This clonotype was observed many times. CDR3 in amino acids: CASSQWLPGTGPVRMIYEQYF. The CDR3 region has the DNA TGTGCCAGCAGTCAATGGCTGCCCGGGACAGGACCAGTACGTATGATCTACGAGCAGTACTTC. The chain links TRBV12-3 or TRBV12-4 to TRBJ2-7; the match to TRBD1 covers 8 bases. Germline trimming cut 5 bases from V and 3 bases from J; bases unmatched to any gene: 27. The CDR3 is 21 amino acids.

This clonotype was recorded a few times. This chain connects TRBV27 to TRBJ2-7; 9 positions agree with TRBD2. Looked up from germline, CDR1 is MNHEY and CDR2 is SMNVEV (reference sequence). The CDR3 contains 15 residues. V was pared by 5 bases and J by 4 bases, with 9 bases of the junction left unmatched. This CDR3 reads CASSPRGGAGYEQYF. The CDR3 region has the DNA TGTGCCAGCAGTCCGCGGGGGGGGGCCGGATACGAGCAGTACTTC.